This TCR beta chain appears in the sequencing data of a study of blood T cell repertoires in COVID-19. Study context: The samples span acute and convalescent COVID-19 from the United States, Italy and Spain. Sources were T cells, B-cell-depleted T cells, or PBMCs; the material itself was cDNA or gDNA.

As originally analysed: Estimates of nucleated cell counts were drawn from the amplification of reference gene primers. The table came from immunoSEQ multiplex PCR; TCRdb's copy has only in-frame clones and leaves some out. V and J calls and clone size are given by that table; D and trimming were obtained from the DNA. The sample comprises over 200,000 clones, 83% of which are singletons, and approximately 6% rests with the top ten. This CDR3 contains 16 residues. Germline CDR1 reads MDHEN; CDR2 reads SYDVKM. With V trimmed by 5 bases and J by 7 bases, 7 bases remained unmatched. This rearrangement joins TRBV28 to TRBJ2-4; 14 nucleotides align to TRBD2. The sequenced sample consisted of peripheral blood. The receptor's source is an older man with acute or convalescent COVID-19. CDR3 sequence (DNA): TGTGCCAGCAGTGGGACTAGCGGGGGCCTTGGGAACATTCAGTACTTC. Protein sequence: CASSGTSGGLGNIQYF.